One T cell receptor beta chain is described in this entry. Germline and junction disagree at one end, which may indicate a read error. Source study methods: Amplified reference gene primers provided the basis for estimating nucleated cell counts. Clones were sequenced by immunoSEQ multiplex PCR, and TCRdb holds only the in-frame ones, with some missing. V and J calls plus clone size are reproduced from that table; the DNA served to infer D and trimming. The table has about 260,000 clones, around nine tenths seen once. The germline CDR1 and CDR2 sequences are MRHNA and SNTAGT. The CDR3 runs to 15 residues. The source of the sample is a study of blood T cell repertoires in COVID-19. Study background: Samples of COVID-19 (acute and convalescent) were obtained from the United States, Italy and Spain. Sources were T cells, B-cell-depleted T cells, or PBMCs; the material itself was cDNA or gDNA.

Seattle's cohort entered during active infection and was followed longitudinally. The sequencing input was peripheral blood. The TCR sequence derives from a woman in her sixties or seventies with COVID-19, enrolled during active disease. This chain joins TRBV6-4 and TRBJ2-5; 9 positions agree with TRBD2. CDR3 protein: CAGSVVAGEGETQYF. In DNA form, the CDR3 reads TGTGCCGGCAGTGTAGTAGCGGGAGAGGGAGAGACCCAGTACTTC.